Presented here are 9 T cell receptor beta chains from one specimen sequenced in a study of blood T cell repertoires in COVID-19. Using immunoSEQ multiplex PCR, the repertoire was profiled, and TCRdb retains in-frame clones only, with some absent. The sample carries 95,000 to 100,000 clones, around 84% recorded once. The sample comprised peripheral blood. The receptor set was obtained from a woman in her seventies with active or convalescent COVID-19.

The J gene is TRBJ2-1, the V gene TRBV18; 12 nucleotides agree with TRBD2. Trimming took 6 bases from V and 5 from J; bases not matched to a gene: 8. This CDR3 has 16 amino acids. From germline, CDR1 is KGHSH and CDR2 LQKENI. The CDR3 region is CASSRMTSGGNNEQFF. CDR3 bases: TGTGCCAGCTCGCGTATGACTAGCGGGGGAAACAATGAGCAGTTCTTC.

Here the CDR3 DNA reads TGTGCCAGCAGCCAAGCTGGGCGAACGGCTGAAGCTTTCTTT. Its protein is CASSQAGRTAEAFF. J is TRBJ1-1 and V is TRBV14; D gene uncertain. The V end lost 1 base, the J end lost 6 bases, and 12 bases lay between the germline ends. The CDR3 runs to 14 residues. Germline CDR1 and CDR2: SGHDN and FVKESK.

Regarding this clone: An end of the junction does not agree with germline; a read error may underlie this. CDR3 bases: TGTGCCACCAGCGCCGGGACAGGGGAAATTCCCCTCCACTTT. Protein: CATSAGTGEIPLHF. V and J are TRBV7-9 and TRBJ1-6, with 10 bases fitting TRBD1. This CDR3 region has 14 residues. The germline V gene has CDR1 SEHNR and CDR2 FQNEAQ (reference sequence). Full variable domain (outside the CDR3, taken from reference TRBV7-9 and TRBJ1-6): DTGVSQNPRHKITKRGQNVTFRCDPISEHNRLYWYRQTLGQGPEFLTYFQNEAQLEKSRLLSDRFSAERPKGSFSTLEIQRTEQGDSAMYLCATSAGTGEIPLHFGNGTRLTVT.

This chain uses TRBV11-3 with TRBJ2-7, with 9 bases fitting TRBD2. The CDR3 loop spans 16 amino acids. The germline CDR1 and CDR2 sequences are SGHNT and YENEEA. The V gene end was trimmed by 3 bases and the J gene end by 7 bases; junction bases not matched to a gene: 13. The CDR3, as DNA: TGTGCCAGCAGCTTCGGCGGGGGGGGGTCCCTGGGGGAGCAGTACTTC. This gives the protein CASSFGGGGSLGEQYF.

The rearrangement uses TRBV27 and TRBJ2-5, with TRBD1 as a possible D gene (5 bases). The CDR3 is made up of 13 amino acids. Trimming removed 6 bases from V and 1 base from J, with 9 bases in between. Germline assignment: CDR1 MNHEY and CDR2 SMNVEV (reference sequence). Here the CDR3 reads CASRNRGQETQYF. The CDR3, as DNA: TGTGCCAGCAGGAATAGGGGCCAAGAGACCCAGTACTTC.

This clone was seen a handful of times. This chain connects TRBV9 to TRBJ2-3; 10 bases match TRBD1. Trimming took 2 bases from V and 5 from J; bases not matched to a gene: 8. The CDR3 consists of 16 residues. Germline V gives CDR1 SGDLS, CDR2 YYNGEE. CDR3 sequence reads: CASSVAGTGAGDTQYF. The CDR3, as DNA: TGTGCCAGCAGCGTGGCCGGGACAGGGGCAGGAGATACGCAGTATTTT. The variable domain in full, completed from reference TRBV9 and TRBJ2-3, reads DSGVTQTPKHLITATGQRVTLRCSPRSGDLSVYWYQQSLDQGLQFLIQYYNGEERAKGNILERFSAQQFPDLHSELNLSSLELGDSALYFCASSVAGTGAGDTQYFGPGTRLTVL.

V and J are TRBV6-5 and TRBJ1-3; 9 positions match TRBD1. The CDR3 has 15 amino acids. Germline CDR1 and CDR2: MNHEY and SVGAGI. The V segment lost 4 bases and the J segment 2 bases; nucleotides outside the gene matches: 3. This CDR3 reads CASSWDREPGNTIYF. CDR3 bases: TGTGCCAGCAGTTGGGACAGGGAACCTGGAAACACCATATATTTT.

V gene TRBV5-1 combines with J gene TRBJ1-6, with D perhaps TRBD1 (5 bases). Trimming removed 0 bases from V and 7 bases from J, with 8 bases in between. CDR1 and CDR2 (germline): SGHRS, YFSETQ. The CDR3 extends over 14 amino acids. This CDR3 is CASSLEGRNSPLHF. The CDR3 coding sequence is TGCGCCAGCAGCTTGGAGGGGCGGAATTCACCCCTCCACTTT.

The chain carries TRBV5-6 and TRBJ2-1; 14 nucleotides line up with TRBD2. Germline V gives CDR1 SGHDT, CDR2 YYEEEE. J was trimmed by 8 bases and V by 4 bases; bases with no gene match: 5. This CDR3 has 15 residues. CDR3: CASSTTSGGVDEQFF. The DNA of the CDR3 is TGTGCCAGCAGCACGACTAGCGGGGGGGTGGATGAGCAGTTCTTC.